This T cell receptor beta chain was recovered during a study of metastatic and nonmetastatic thyroid tumors. The wider study: Samples came from malignant and benign thyroid patients, and repertoires were compared across blood and tumor or nodule tissue.

From the PCR reads, TCRdb re-called clones with MiXCR. This table has about 48,000 clones, roughly 23% appearing once. All patients reached thyroid surgery having received no treatment beforehand. The CDR3 spans 18 residues. With V trimmed by 3 bases and J by 1 base, 16 bases remained unmatched. CDR1 is DFQATT, CDR2 SNEGSKA, per germline (reference sequence). Findings of the study overall: Relative to benign nodules, malignant thyroid tumors were reportedly characterized by significantly elevated TCR beta diversity in blood and tumor.

This clone was counted between two and nine times. As yet, its antigen is unknown. The identical CDR3 is also encoded by other nucleotide sequences in the sample. The V and J genes are TRBV20-1 and TRBJ2-5; 8 nucleotides match TRBD2. The sequence was collected from a male donor with papillary thyroid cancer or a benign thyroid nodule (not recorded which). Some clones in this sample may be carry-over from other donors' samples. Sample: blood. The CDR3 loop is CSARGGLAGGLLQETQYF. The CDR3 DNA follows: TGCAGTGCTAGGGGGGGGCTAGCGGGTGGCCTACTCCAAGAGACCCAGTACTTC.